The 15 T cell receptor beta chains reported below all come from one sample, sequenced in a study of T cell changes during pregnancy in multiple sclerosis. TCRdb's table, derived via immunoSEQ multiplex PCR, lists solely in-frame clones and lacks some. The table includes approximately 41,000 clones, 75% to 90% detected once. The sample in question was CD4+ T cells from peripheral blood mononuclear cells, obtained in the first trimester of pregnancy. These receptor sequences come from a female donor with multiple sclerosis, enrolled in a pregnancy study.

The J gene is TRBJ2-7, the V gene TRBV7-2; 16 bases map to TRBD2. The ends lost 5 bases at V and 3 bases at J; junction bases unmatched: 4. The CDR3 has 16 amino acids. Germline CDR1 reads SGHTA; CDR2 reads FQGNSA. The CDR3 DNA follows: TGTGCCAGCAGCATGGGACTAGCGGGAGGGAACTACGAGCAGTACTTC. Translated: CASSMGLAGGNYEQYF. Variable domain in full (rest from reference TRBV7-2 and TRBJ2-7): GAGVSQSPSNKVTEKGKDVELRCDPISGHTALYWYRQSLGQGLEFLIYFQGNSAPDKSGLPSDRFSAERTGGSVSTLTIQRTQQEDSAVYLCASSMGLAGGNYEQYFGPGTRLTVT.

The chain carries TRBV5-4 and TRBJ2-3, with a possible D match to TRBD1 (5 bases). Germline loops: CDR1 SGHNT, CDR2 YYREEE (reference sequence). The CDR3 is made up of 14 amino acids. V was pared by 4 bases and J by 1 base, with 10 bases between. In DNA form, the CDR3 reads TGTGCCAGCAGCCAAGTAGGGGGCACAGATACGCAGTATTTT. Protein: CASSQVGGTDTQYF.

The rearrangement joins TRBV4-2 to TRBJ2-7; D gene ambiguous. The CDR3 contains 14 residues. CDR1 LGHNA and CDR2 YNFKEQ come from the germline V gene. V was shortened by 0 bases and J by 3 bases, with 9 bases between the two germline ends. The CDR3 loop reads CASSQERLRYEQYF. In nucleotides, the CDR3 is TGTGCCAGCAGCCAAGAGAGACTGCGCTACGAGCAGTACTTC.

The gene calls are TRBV7-3 and TRBJ2-1; D possibly corresponds to TRBD1 (8 bases). The CDR3 consists of 16 residues. Trimming stripped 5 bases from V and 6 bases from J, with 20 bases between. From germline, CDR1 is SGHTA and CDR2 FQGTGA. The CDR3 DNA follows: TGTGCCAGCAGCCCAGGGGGCGGGAGCCCTTTCAATGAGCAGTTCTTC. It encodes CASSPGGGSPFNEQFF.

J is TRBJ2-1 and V is TRBV2; the match to TRBD2 covers 12 bases. The CDR3 runs to 14 residues. J was trimmed by 7 bases and V by 7 bases; bases with no gene match: 5. Germline V lookup: CDR1 SNHLY, CDR2 FYNNEI. CDR3 protein: CASTSGRAGNEQFF. The DNA of the CDR3 is TGTGCCAGCACTAGCGGGAGGGCCGGTAATGAGCAGTTCTTC.

The CDR3 nucleotides read TGCGCCAGCAGCCAAGATGGAACGGACGGACTCTCTGGAAACACCATATATTTT. It codes for CASSQDGTDGLSGNTIYF. The chain has TRBV4-3 and TRBJ1-3; D gene uncertain. CDR1 is LGHNA, CDR2 YSLEER, per germline. The CDR3 spans 18 residues. V was pared by 0 bases and J by 0 bases, with 15 bases between.

The genes are TRBV2 and TRBJ2-3; D is ambiguous. V lost 2 bases and J lost 4, with 4 bases in between. This CDR3 comprises 12 residues. The germline V gene encodes CDR1 SNHLY and CDR2 FYNNEI. The CDR3 region has the DNA TGTGCCAGCAGTGAATATGCAGATACGCAGTATTTT. Its translation is CASSEYADTQYF.

This clone was counted once. The chain carries TRBV18 and TRBJ2-3, with D tentatively TRBD1 (5 bases). This CDR3 is 15 amino acids long. CDR1 and CDR2 from the germline V gene are KGHSH and LQKENI. Trimming left V 4 bases short and J 2 bases short, with 13 bases between. This CDR3 is CASSLDTSNTDTQYF. CDR3 sequence (DNA): TGTGCCAGCTCACTGGACACGTCTAACACAGATACGCAGTATTTT.

J is TRBJ2-3 and V is TRBV28; 10 bases align to TRBD2. With V trimmed by 3 bases and J by 8 bases, 5 bases remained unmatched. Germline V gene data show CDR1 as MDHEN and CDR2 as SYDVKM. This CDR3 spans 14 amino acids. CDR3 in amino acids: CASSFLAGVGTQYF. DNA of the CDR3: TGTGCCAGCAGTTTTCTAGCGGGAGTGGGTACGCAGTATTTT.

The chain is built from TRBV28 and TRBJ1-2, with no clear D. CDR3 length: 15 amino acids. Germline values: CDR1 MDHEN, CDR2 SYDVKM. V was trimmed by 3 bases and J by 3 bases, leaving 14 bases between them. The DNA for the CDR3 is TGTGCCAGCAGTTTCATGACCTTGAGGGACTATGGCTACACCTTC. Amino acid sequence: CASSFMTLRDYGYTF.

The chain combines TRBV6-5 with TRBJ2-7, with a tentative D call TRBD1 (6 bases). This CDR3 contains 11 residues. CDR1 is MNHEY, CDR2 SVGAGI, per germline. CDR3 bases: TGTGCTACGAGGGGGACGGGGGAGCAGTACTTC. This gives the protein CATRGTGEQYF.

This chain connects TRBV28 to TRBJ2-1; tentatively, D is TRBD2 (5 bases). There are 11 residues in the CDR3. The V gene lost 4 bases and the J gene lost 10 bases, with 8 bases spanning the gap. Germline V gene data show CDR1 as MDHEN and CDR2 as SYDVKM. The CDR3 loop reads CASSSSREQFF. DNA of the CDR3: TGTGCCAGCAGTTCTAGCAGAGAGCAGTTCTTC.

The V and J genes are TRBV28 and TRBJ2-3; perhaps TRBD1 as D (5 bases). CDR3 size: 13 residues. CDR1 and CDR2 (germline): MDHEN, SYDVKM. The ends were cut back, 6 bases at V and 2 bases at J, with 9 bases in the middle. The chain's CDR3 is CASSTGNTDTQYF. The DNA of the CDR3 is TGTGCCAGCAGCACAGGTAACACAGATACGCAGTATTTT. The whole variable domain, remainder taken from reference TRBV28 and TRBJ2-3, is DVKVTQSSRYLVKRTGEKVFLECVQDMDHENMFWYRQDPGLGLRLIYFSYDVKMKEKGDIPEGYSVSREKKERFSLILESASTNQTSMYLCASSTGNTDTQYFGPGTRLTVL.

V and J are TRBV5-1 and TRBJ1-5; 9 bases align to TRBD1. The CDR3 totals 14 residues. Trimming removed 4 bases from V and 7 bases from J; junction bases left unmatched: 6. Germline V gives CDR1 SGHRS, CDR2 YFSETQ. CDR3 loop: CASSPGQGGQPQHF. CDR3 DNA sequence: TGCGCCAGCAGCCCGGGACAGGGAGGACAGCCCCAGCATTTT.

In DNA form, the CDR3 reads TGTGCCAGCCGGGGACAGGGGGATGGGGGCACTGAAGCTTTCTTT. As protein: CASRGQGDGGTEAFF. The chain links TRBV5-4 to TRBJ1-1, with 11 nucleotides matching TRBD1. CDR1 and CDR2 from the germline V gene are SGHNT and YYREEE (reference sequence). The V gene end was trimmed by 7 bases and the J gene end by 4 bases; junction bases not matched to a gene: 9. The CDR3 totals 15 residues. Complete variable domain (other parts from reference TRBV5-4 and TRBJ1-1): ETGVTQSPTHLIKTRGQQVTLRCSSQSGHNTVSWYQQALGQGPQFIFQYYREEENGRGNFPPRFSGLQFPNYSSELNVNALELDDSALYLCASRGQGDGGTEAFFGQGTRLTVV.